This TCR beta chain appears in the sequencing data of a study of blood T cell repertoires in COVID-19 (dated by TCRdb to between 2020 and 2021). Regarding the research as a whole: Samples covering the acute and convalescent phases of COVID-19 were provided by collaborators in the United States, Italy and Spain. The prospective study material was composed of cDNA or gDNA derived from T cells, B-cell-depleted T cells, or PBMCs. Deeply sampled blood TCRbeta repertoires from subjects exposed to, actively infected with, or recovered from COVID-19 were included in the dataset. The repertoires were made available in a free public database intended to serve as a resource for research on the immune response to SARS-CoV-2. The samples were drawn from the first 160 participants of the ongoing ImmuneRACE study and from roughly 1,300 subjects provided by 6 global collaborators. Nearly every sample came with metadata listing a de-identified subject ID, COVID-19 status, age in years and sex. Where available, HLA class I and class II types were obtained from metadata supplied by the sample provider rather than from assay-based typing.

Collaborating institutions collected whole blood in K2EDTA tubes following their own protocols. For TCRbeta analysis, collaborator samples were shipped as frozen whole blood, as isolated PBMCs, or as DNA extracted from either sample type. A remark on this clone: This receptor's antigen is unknown. Per-base qualities were not stored, and no clone one base away is much larger.

Its CDR3 holds 14 amino acids, cysteine through phenylalanine. Only the CDR3 region is kept as DNA, spanning 42 bases read in frame from base 1. The germline V gene supplies CDR1 SGHNT and CDR2 YENEEA. Relative to germline, V is 0 bases shorter and J is 6 bases shorter, with 9 bases between their ends. Results and caveats for the whole study, not just this receptor: Clinical and demographic metadata were provided uncurated, with the amount varying by source and participant.

TCRbeta CDR3 regions were amplified from genomic DNA using the immunoSEQ Assay, a bias-controlled multiplex PCR. The authors' pipeline ran thus. The number of nucleated cells in each sample was estimated by amplification of reference gene primers within the assay. Sequence reads were collapsed and filtered to measure the absolute abundance of every unique TCRbeta CDR3 rearrangement. For each sample, productive Simpson clonality was calculated as the square root of Simpson's diversity index across productive rearrangements. TCRdb mirrors the immuneACCESS table, restricted to in-frame sequences. Some clones are absent from its copies; in checked studies, under half trace to an unresolved V gene, and the reason for the others is unknown. V and J calls and clone size are given by that table; D and trimming were obtained from the DNA. Counted in this sample were around 44,000 clones; over 75% of them appeared once. The ten largest account for 39% of the sample.

The chain was built from TRBV11-3 and TRBJ2-1; possibly the D gene is TRBD1, per 5 matching bases. Sequenced material: peripheral blood. The sequence came from a man aged 40-50 years with active or convalescent COVID-19. The DNA sequence is TGTGCCAGCAGCTTAGAGACAGCGCTCAATGAGCAGTTCTTC. Translated, this gives CASSLETALNEQFF.